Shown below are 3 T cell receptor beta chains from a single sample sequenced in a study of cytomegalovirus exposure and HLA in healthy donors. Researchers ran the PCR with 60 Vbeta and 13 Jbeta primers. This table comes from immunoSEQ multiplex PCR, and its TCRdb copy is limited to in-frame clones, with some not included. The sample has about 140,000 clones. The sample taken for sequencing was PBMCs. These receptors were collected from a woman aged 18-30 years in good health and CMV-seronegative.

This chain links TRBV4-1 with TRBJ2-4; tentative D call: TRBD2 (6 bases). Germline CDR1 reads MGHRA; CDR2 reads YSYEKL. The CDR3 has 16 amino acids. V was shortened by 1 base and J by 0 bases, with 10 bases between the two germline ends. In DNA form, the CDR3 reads TGCGCCAGCAGCCAAGTGGCGGGGCTAGCCAAAAACATTCAGTACTTC. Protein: CASSQVAGLAKNIQYF.

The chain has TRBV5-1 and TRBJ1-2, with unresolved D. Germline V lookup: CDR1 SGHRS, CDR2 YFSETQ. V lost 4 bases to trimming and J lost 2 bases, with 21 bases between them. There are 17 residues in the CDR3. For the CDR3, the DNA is TGCGCCAGCAGCCCTATTACCCCAGGAGGATCGAACTATGGCTACACCTTC. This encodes CASSPITPGGSNYGYTF.

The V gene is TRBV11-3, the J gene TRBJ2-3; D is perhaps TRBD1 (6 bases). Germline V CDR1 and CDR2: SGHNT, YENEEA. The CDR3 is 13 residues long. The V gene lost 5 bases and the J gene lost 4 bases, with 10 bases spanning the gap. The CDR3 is CASSVDRADTQYF. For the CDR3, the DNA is TGTGCCAGCAGCGTGGACAGAGCAGATACGCAGTATTTT.